The sequence of this T cell receptor (beta chain) was determined in a study of T cells in Graves' hyperthyroidism and ophthalmopathy. This clonotype has ten or more counts. The CDR3 has 16 residues. The J segment lost 4 bases and the V segment lost 3 bases, leaving 7 bases of the junction unmatched. What was amplified from RNA transcripts were TCR beta CDR3 regions. In the first-round RT-PCR of the TCR CDR3, the HTBI primer set was used. TCRdb redid the calling of the multiplex PCR reads with MiXCR, one entry per CDR3 protein. The top ten hold less than 9.5% of the sample, which has approximately 590,000 distinct CDR3 sequences, more than 15% seen once.

The chain joins TRBV12-3 or TRBV12-4 to TRBJ2-1; 9 bases agree with TRBD1. The specimen was blood. The sequence derives from a woman under 40 with Graves' hyperthyroidism. CDR3 sequence reads: CASSFSGQGIYNEQFF. The CDR3 DNA is TGTGCCAGCAGTTTTTCCGGACAGGGGATTTACAATGAGCAGTTCTTC.